This T cell receptor beta chain appears in the sequencing data of a study of blood T cell dynamics during melanoma immunotherapy. Study-wide background: Standard first-line treatment here was pembrolizumab or nivolumab plus ipilimumab in metastatic melanoma.

On this clone itself: Antigen unknown.

Time point: week 3, after first cycle of checkpoint inhibitor. No patient had earlier systemic cancer treatment, concurrent immunosuppressants, or another active cancer. Study outcomes and limitations: Clones driving repertoire changes may be melanoma-specific or general immune activation.

The CDR3 length is 13 residues. Germline V lookup: CDR1 LNHDA, CDR2 SQIVND (reference sequence). The ends lost 6 bases at V and 6 bases at J; junction bases unmatched: 3. Profiling relied on immunoSEQ multiplex PCR, and the TCRdb table lists in-frame clones only, not all of them. The sample records around 10,000 clones, approximately 80% being singletons. Sequences were derived from blood, sampled from a patient treated with checkpoint blockade. The origin of this receptor is a human donor with melanoma. The chain recombines TRBV19 with TRBJ2-2; 8 bases are shared with TRBD1. The CDR3 loop reads CASRPQGAGELFF. The CDR3 DNA reads as TGTGCCAGTAGGCCACAGGGGGCCGGGGAGCTGTTTTTT.